These 25 T cell receptor beta chains were all obtained from the same sample, sequenced in a study of T-cell memory formation after mild COVID-19. TCRdb reprocessed the 5' RACE reads with MiXCR, giving one entry per CDR3 protein. The table includes 150,000 or so distinct CDR3 sequences, 25% to 40% detected once. Sequenced sample: PBMCs or a T cell subset sorted from them (not recorded which). The origin of the receptors is an adult woman who had mild COVID-19 (a few samples of this study predate the infection). Cell type and time point are not known.

The chain combines TRBV20-1 with TRBJ2-7, with a possible D match to TRBD2 (6 bases). Per germline, CDR1 DFQATT and CDR2 SNEGSKA (reference sequence). The CDR3 extends over 13 amino acids. The V and J ends lost 5 bases and 0 bases respectively, with 11 bases between them. The CDR3 loop is CSAYSGLSYEQYF. CDR3 bases: TGCAGTGCTTATAGCGGCCTCTCCTACGAGCAGTACTTC.

This clonotype was seen a handful of times. The V call is TRBV28, the J call TRBJ2-3; TRBD2 matches at 8 bases. Losses at the gene ends were 5 bases for V and 4 bases for J; bases not matched to a gene: 5. Germline V gives CDR1 MDHEN, CDR2 SYDVKM. CDR3 length: 14 residues. CDR3 DNA sequence: TGTGCCAGCAGTCCGGGAGGGCGGCCAGATACGCAGTATTTT. It encodes CASSPGGRPDTQYF.

The genes are TRBV25-1 and TRBJ1-2; no clear D. The V gene's germline CDR1 is MGHDK and CDR2 SYGVNS. CDR3 length: 14 residues. The ends were cut back, 1 base at V and 2 bases at J, with 8 bases in the middle. CDR3 coding DNA: TGTGCCAGCAGTGAATTAACGGTGAACTATGGCTACACCTTC. Translating gives CASSELTVNYGYTF.

The chain combines TRBV20-1 with TRBJ1-5; D is undetermined. Germline CDR1 reads DFQATT; CDR2 reads SNEGSKA (reference sequence). CDR3 length: 16 amino acids. With 3 bases removed from V and 0 bases from J, the gap between germline ends came to 15 bases. The CDR3 coding sequence is TGCAGTGCTAGGGATGGAAGGTGGGCTAGCAATCAGCCCCAGCATTTT. The encoded protein is CSARDGRWASNQPQHF.

The chain recombines TRBV15 with TRBJ2-3; weak D call: TRBD1 (5 bases). From germline, CDR1 is LNHNV and CDR2 YYDKDF (reference sequence). With 3 bases removed from V and 2 bases from J, the gap between germline ends came to 18 bases. The CDR3 length is 17 residues. CDR3 residues: CATSSGTSGRDTDTQYF. In nucleotides, the CDR3 is TGTGCCACCAGCAGCGGCACCTCCGGCAGGGACACAGATACGCAGTATTTT.

The rearrangement uses TRBV6-2 or TRBV6-3 and TRBJ2-3; D may be TRBD2 (5 bases). CDR3 length: 12 residues. Germline-derived CDR1 and CDR2 are MNHEY and SVGEGT. V lost 7 bases to trimming and J lost 2 bases, with 7 bases between them. DNA of the CDR3: TGTGCCAGCAAGGAGGACACAGATACGCAGTATTTT. Encoded protein: CASKEDTDTQYF.

This clonotype was seen more than once but under ten times. The rearrangement links TRBV6-2 or TRBV6-3 to TRBJ2-5; TRBD1 agrees at 7 bases. Unmatched junction bases numbered 2, after V lost 4 bases and J lost 0 bases. Germline V gene sequence: CDR1 MNHEY, CDR2 SVGEGT. The CDR3 spans 14 residues. The CDR3 region has the DNA TGTGCCAGCAGTTCGGACAGGAACCAAGAGACCCAGTACTTC. Encoded protein: CASSSDRNQETQYF.

The chain carries TRBV20-1 and TRBJ2-1; D not resolved. Between the trimmed V and J ends, which lost 6 bases and 7 bases, there was a span of 16 bases. CDR3 length: 13 amino acids. In germline, CDR1 is DFQATT, CDR2 SNEGSKA (reference sequence). The CDR3 nucleotides are TGCAGTGCCCGACTCGCCTTGAGGAATGAGCAGTTCTTC. Encoded protein: CSARLALRNEQFF.

This clonotype was counted once. Its ends do not fully match the called genes, so a read error is possible. The chain uses TRBV5-1 and TRBJ1-5; D possibly corresponds to TRBD1 (5 bases). Germline V gene data show CDR1 as SGHRS and CDR2 as YFSETQ. The CDR3 is made up of 15 amino acids. The DNA for the CDR3 is TGCGCCAGCAGCGTGCGGGGGGGTAGCGATCAGCCCCAGCATTTT. It codes for CASSVRGGSDQPQHF.

This clonotype was counted between two and nine times. This chain links TRBV7-3 with TRBJ1-5, with no clear D. The CDR3 runs 20 residues. The germline CDR1 and CDR2 sequences are SGHTA and FQGTGA. V lost 6 bases and J 0 bases, leaving 27 bases between the germline ends. The CDR3 loop reads CASRSNYLSGPLNSNQPQHF. In nucleotides, the CDR3 is TGTGCCAGCAGAAGTAACTATTTGTCAGGACCGCTGAATAGCAATCAGCCCCAGCATTTT.

This clonotype was observed a handful of times. The V call is TRBV7-2, the J call TRBJ1-2; TRBD1 agrees at 10 bases. J gave up 0 bases and V 4 bases, and 8 bases lay outside the gene matches. The CDR3 consists of 17 residues. Germline values: CDR1 SGHTA, CDR2 FQGNSA. CDR3 nucleotides: TGTGCCAGCAGCTACCGGGACAGGGGAAGGTCTAACTATGGCTACACCTTC. Translating gives CASSYRDRGRSNYGYTF.

This clonotype was seen a handful of times. The chain combines TRBV27 with TRBJ2-5; D is unresolved. The germline V gene has CDR1 MNHEY and CDR2 SMNVEV (reference sequence). The CDR3 is 13 residues long. V was trimmed by 0 bases and J by 4 bases, leaving 6 bases between them. The CDR3 is CASSLSPGETQYF. CDR3 nucleotides: TGTGCCAGCAGTTTATCCCCGGGAGAGACCCAGTACTTC.

The chain employs TRBV30 and TRBJ2-7; 11 bases match TRBD2. This CDR3 has 12 amino acids. Germline V lookup: CDR1 GTSNPN, CDR2 SVGIG (reference sequence). J was trimmed by 12 bases and V by 5 bases; bases with no gene match: 9. The CDR3 DNA reads TGTGCCTGGGGAGGACTAGCGGGTAACAGGTACTTC. It specifies CAWGGLAGNRYF.

The chain couples TRBV7-9 to TRBJ2-7; tentatively, D is TRBD2 (6 bases). This CDR3 is 15 amino acids long. Germline V gene data show CDR1 as SEHNR and CDR2 as FQNEAQ (reference sequence). Trimming removed 5 bases at V and 3 bases at J, with 17 bases between. The CDR3 sequence: CASSIHSGRHYEQYF. Written as DNA, the CDR3 is TGTGCCAGCAGCATCCACAGTGGGAGGCACTACGAGCAGTACTTC.

This clonotype has a handful of counts. This chain joins TRBV5-6 and TRBJ2-7; tentatively, D is TRBD2 (6 bases). CDR1 and CDR2 from the germline V gene are SGHDT and YYEEEE. The CDR3 has 14 amino acids. Trimming removed 5 bases at V and 6 bases at J, with 18 bases between. CDR3 DNA sequence: TGTGCCAGCAGTCGATCCCCTGGAGGGAGCGAGCAGTACTTC. This sequence encodes CASSRSPGGSEQYF.

This clonotype was found once. This chain links TRBV12-3 or TRBV12-4 with TRBJ2-5; D is unresolved. The CDR3 extends over 14 amino acids. V shed 0 bases and J shed 2 bases, with 7 bases lying between them. This CDR3 reads CASSLALVQETQYF. CDR3 DNA sequence: TGTGCCAGCAGTTTAGCATTAGTTCAAGAGACCCAGTACTTC.

The V call is TRBV29-1, the J call TRBJ2-5, with a weak D call TRBD1 (5 bases). CDR1 and CDR2 from the germline V gene are SQVTM and ANQGSEA. Between the trimmed V and J ends, which lost 5 bases and 1 base, there was a span of 11 bases. The CDR3 has 13 amino acids. DNA of the CDR3: TGCAGCGTTACGAAGGGGCCCCAAGAGACCCAGTACTTC. As protein: CSVTKGPQETQYF.

The CDR3 protein is CASSLVGTGEQFF. DNA of the CDR3: TGTGCCAGCAGCTTGGTAGGAACAGGTGAGCAGTTCTTC. The chain is built from TRBV11-2 and TRBJ2-1; D possibly corresponds to TRBD1 (5 bases). The CDR3 spans 13 residues. The germline V gene encodes CDR1 SGHAT and CDR2 FQNNGV. Trimming shortened V by 3 bases and J by 9 bases, and 12 bases separated the two germline ends.

There are a few counts of this clonotype. This chain connects TRBV7-3 to TRBJ2-1; D may be TRBD1 (5 bases). The V end was cut by 5 bases, the J end by 1 base, with 18 bases between. Germline V CDR1 and CDR2: SGHTA, FQGTGA. The CDR3 is 17 amino acids. The CDR3 is CASSPLGRPWSYNEQFF. The CDR3 nucleotides are TGTGCCAGCAGCCCCCTGGGGCGGCCTTGGTCCTACAATGAGCAGTTCTTC.

V gene TRBV6-2 or TRBV6-3 combines with J gene TRBJ2-1, with TRBD1 matching 9 bases. Germline assignment: CDR1 MNHEY and CDR2 SVGEGT. The CDR3 consists of 14 residues. Trimming removed 8 bases from V and 6 bases from J; junction bases left unmatched: 8. The CDR3 loop is CASVWDREANEQFF. The CDR3 region has the DNA TGTGCCAGCGTCTGGGACAGGGAAGCCAATGAGCAGTTCTTC.

This clonotype has only a few counts. The V call is TRBV7-6, the J call TRBJ1-2; a possible D gene is TRBD1 (5 bases). In germline, CDR1 is SGHVS, CDR2 FNYEAQ. The CDR3 has 14 residues. Trimming took off 4 bases at V and 5 bases at J, with 14 bases between the two ends. Here the CDR3 DNA reads TGTGCCAGCAGCTCCACTGACAGCGGGTATGGCTACACCTTC. It encodes CASSSTDSGYGYTF.

The V gene is TRBV9, the J gene TRBJ2-7; D might be TRBD2 (5 bases). The CDR3 sequence is 13 residues long. V was trimmed by 0 bases and J by 5 bases, leaving 9 bases between them. Germline values: CDR1 SGDLS, CDR2 YYNGEE. CDR3 DNA: TGTGCCAGCAGCGTAGTTGACGGGGACGAGCAGTACTTC. Its protein product is CASSVVDGDEQYF. Full variable domain (remainder filled in from reference TRBV9 and TRBJ2-7): DSGVTQTPKHLITATGQRVTLRCSPRSGDLSVYWYQQSLDQGLQFLIQYYNGEERAKGNILERFSAQQFPDLHSELNLSSLELGDSALYFCASSVVDGDEQYFGPGTRLTVT.

The rearrangement joins TRBV3-1 to TRBJ2-1, with 8 nucleotides matching TRBD2. The germline gives CDR1 LGHDT, CDR2 YNNKEL (reference sequence). J lost 5 bases, V lost 1 base, and 4 bases had no gene match. This CDR3 has 15 residues. CDR3 sequence (DNA): TGTGCCAGCAGCCAAGGGACTAGCCGGCACAATGAGCAGTTCTTC. This translates into CASSQGTSRHNEQFF.

This clonotype turned up a few times. The gene calls are TRBV5-6 and TRBJ2-7, with D perhaps TRBD1 or TRBD2 (6 bases each). The V gene's germline CDR1 is SGHDT and CDR2 YYEEEE. V was cut by 0 bases and J by 3 bases, with 10 bases left in between. The CDR3 loop spans 14 amino acids. The CDR3 here is CASSLGGTFYEQYF. CDR3 DNA sequence: TGTGCCAGCAGCTTGGGCGGGACATTCTACGAGCAGTACTTC. Drawing the rest from reference TRBV5-6 and TRBJ2-7, the complete variable domain is DAGVTQSPTHLIKTRGQQVTLRCSPKSGHDTVSWYQQALGQGPQFIFQYYEEEERQRGNFPDRFSGHQFPNYSSELNVNALLLGDSALYLCASSLGGTFYEQYFGPGTRLTVT.

The chain employs TRBV5-5 and TRBJ1-3; D is undetermined. Per germline, CDR1 SGHKS and CDR2 YYEKEE (reference sequence). V lost 2 bases, J lost 0 bases, and 6 bases lay in between. CDR3 size: 14 residues. DNA for the CDR3: TGTGCCAGCAGCTTCAGGAGCTCTGGAAACACCATATATTTT. This translates into CASSFRSSGNTIYF.